This T cell receptor (beta chain) emerged from a study of blood T cell repertoires in COVID-19. As processed by the authors: Amplified reference gene primers provided the basis for estimating nucleated cell counts. The assay was immunoSEQ multiplex PCR, and TCRdb's table has in-frame clones only and misses some. V, J and clone size are those of that table, while D and trimming were read from the DNA. The sample gives about 12,000 clones, about 90% of which show up once; 29% is in the top ten. The CDR3 sequence is 14 residues long. Germline loops: CDR1 SGHTA, CDR2 FQGTGA. With 5 bases removed from V and 7 bases from J, the gap between germline ends came to 14 bases.

What was sequenced was peripheral blood. The chain employs TRBV7-3 and TRBJ2-2; D uncertain. This TCR came from a human donor in a cohort sampled during active COVID-19. The CDR3 reads CASSINNRGGELFF. Here the CDR3 DNA reads TGTGCCAGCAGCATTAACAACCGCGGCGGGGAGCTGTTTTTT. The whole variable domain, filled in from reference TRBV7-3 and TRBJ2-2, reads GAGVSQTPSNKVTEKGKYVELRCDPISGHTALYWYRQSLGQGPEFLIYFQGTGAADDSGLPNDRFFAVRPEGSVSTLKIQRTERGDSAVYLCASSINNRGGELFFGEGSRLTVL.